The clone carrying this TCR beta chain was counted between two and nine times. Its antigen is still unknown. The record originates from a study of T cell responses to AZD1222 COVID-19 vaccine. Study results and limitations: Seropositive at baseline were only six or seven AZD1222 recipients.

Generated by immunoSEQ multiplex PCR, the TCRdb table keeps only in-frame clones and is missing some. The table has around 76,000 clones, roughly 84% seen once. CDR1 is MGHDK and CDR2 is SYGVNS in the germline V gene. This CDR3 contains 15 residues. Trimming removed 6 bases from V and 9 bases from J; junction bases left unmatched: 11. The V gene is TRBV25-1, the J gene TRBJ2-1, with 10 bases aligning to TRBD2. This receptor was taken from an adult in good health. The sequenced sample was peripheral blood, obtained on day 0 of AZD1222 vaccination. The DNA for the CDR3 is TGTGCCAGCAGCCCCCAAGCGGGGGGGCACCGTGAGCAGTTCTTC. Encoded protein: CASSPQAGGHREQFF.